What follows are 9 T cell receptor beta chains derived from one specimen sequenced in a study of blood T cell repertoires in COVID-19. Profiling relied on immunoSEQ multiplex PCR, and the TCRdb table lists in-frame clones only, not all of them. The sample lists 200,000 to 300,000 clones, around 84% seen once, with under 5% in the top ten. Sequencing was done on a sample of peripheral blood. Receptors were obtained from a man between 60 and 75 years old with acute or convalescent COVID-19.

This clone has only one observation. The chain links TRBV4-2 to TRBJ1-1; 9 positions match TRBD1. There are 19 residues in the CDR3. Germline V CDR1 and CDR2: LGHNA, YNFKEQ. V trimming: 4 bases; J trimming: 1 base; junction bases outside the gene matches: 16. The chain's CDR3 is CASSPVLDRGATANTEAFF. Here the CDR3 DNA reads TGTGCCAGCAGCCCCGTCCTAGACAGGGGGGCGACTGCGAACACTGAAGCTTTCTTT.

V gene TRBV3-1 (or the pseudogene TRBV3-2) combines with J gene TRBJ1-5, with D unresolved. CDR1 is LGHDT and CDR2 is YNNKEL in the germline V gene (reference sequence). Trimming left V 0 bases short and J 0 bases short, with 6 bases between. There are 15 residues in the CDR3. This chain's CDR3 is CASSQDRNSNQPQHF. The CDR3 DNA sequence: TGTGCCAGCAGCCAAGATAGAAATAGCAATCAGCCCCAGCATTTT.

This rearrangement joins TRBV27 to TRBJ2-4; D is perhaps TRBD2 (5 bases). CDR1 and CDR2 from the germline V gene are MNHEY and SMNVEV (reference sequence). The CDR3 consists of 13 residues. V was pared by 6 bases and J by 9 bases, with 15 bases between. This CDR3 reads CASRLRPAGIQYF. As DNA, the CDR3 is TGTGCCAGCAGACTCAGACCCGCGGGCATTCAGTACTTC.

The chain employs TRBV2 and TRBJ2-7, with a weak D call TRBD1 (7 bases). Germline V lookup: CDR1 SNHLY, CDR2 FYNNEI. Trimming removed 2 bases from V and 6 bases from J, with 14 bases in between. This CDR3 comprises 14 residues. CDR3 sequence reads: CASSERQGGREQYF. The CDR3 bases are TGTGCCAGCAGTGAACGGCAGGGGGGCCGCGAGCAGTACTTC.

The chain employs TRBV27 and TRBJ2-1, with TRBD1 matching 9 bases. The CDR3 length is 16 residues. The V and J ends lost 2 bases and 0 bases, in that order; junction bases with no gene match: 2. CDR1 and CDR2 from the germline V gene are MNHEY and SMNVEV (reference sequence). CDR3 protein: CASSLGGQGSYNEQFF. The CDR3 DNA is TGTGCCAGCAGTTTAGGGGGACAGGGCTCCTACAATGAGCAGTTCTTC.

The chain employs TRBV6-5 and TRBJ2-7; a possible D gene is TRBD2 (5 bases). V dropped 2 bases and J dropped 2 bases, with 10 bases sitting between them. Germline V gene lookup returns CDR1 MNHEY and CDR2 SVGAGI. This CDR3 is built from 14 residues. CDR3 nucleotides: TGTGCCAGCAGTTACAGACGGGGTCCCTACGAGCAGTACTTC. Amino acid sequence: CASSYRRGPYEQYF.

This clone has just one count. The V call is TRBV27, the J call TRBJ1-1; no clear D. The CDR3 sequence is 13 residues long. Germline-derived CDR1 and CDR2 are MNHEY and SMNVEV (reference sequence). Deletions cut 0 bases from V and 6 bases from J, with 8 bases between. The CDR3 nucleotides are TGTGCCAGCAGTTTATCCAGGTATTCTGAAGCTTTCTTT. Its translation is CASSLSRYSEAFF.

The chain combines TRBV4-2 with TRBJ2-7; D might be TRBD2 (6 bases). V lost 4 bases and J 2 bases, leaving 15 bases between the germline ends. The length of the CDR3 is 15 residues. The germline V gene encodes CDR1 LGHNA and CDR2 YNFKEQ. CDR3 sequence reads: CASSPVGGNPYEQYF. The DNA for the CDR3 is TGTGCCAGCAGCCCCGTTGGGGGGAATCCCTACGAGCAGTACTTC.

The genes are TRBV11-2 and TRBJ1-1; 7 bases match TRBD1. Germline V CDR1 and CDR2: SGHAT, FQNNGV. V lost 5 bases, J lost 4 bases, and 10 bases stayed unmatched. This CDR3 is 15 amino acids long. The CDR3 DNA follows: TGTGCCAGCAGCACGCGACAGGGTGAGTTCACTGAAGCTTTCTTT. Its translation is CASSTRQGEFTEAFF.